Given below is one T cell receptor (beta chain) in context. This table comes from immunoSEQ multiplex PCR, and its TCRdb copy is limited to in-frame clones, with some not included. The sample yields fewer than 3 million clones, approximately 90% seen once. Trimming removed 5 bases from V and 8 bases from J; junction bases left unmatched: 17. CDR3 length: 19 amino acids. Germline V CDR1 and CDR2: SEHNR, FQNEAQ (reference sequence). This sample is part of a study of shared clonotypes between healthy human individuals. The clonotype comes from a man between 18 and 29 years old in good health. Some clones in this sample may be carry-over from other donors' samples. This chain uses TRBV7-9 with TRBJ2-1; TRBD2 aligns across 14 bases. Input material: naive CD4+ T cells from PBMCs. Subset indicated: CD45RA+ positively selected. The CDR3 nucleotides are TGTGCCAGCAGCATAGGCCGCGGACTAGCGGGAGGTTCGGGCTATGAGCAGTTCTTC. This codes for CASSIGRGLAGGSGYEQFF.